This T cell receptor beta chain came from a study of T-cell reconstitution after alpha-beta-depleted transplantation in children. Study-level results: Where alpha-beta T cells came from about two months after transplant was reportedly several hundred expanded graft clones. A year had passed since transplant, and T-cell counts and diversity by then came mostly from newly produced T cells. After transplant, high TCRbeta diversity at day 60 in some patients arose from surviving recipient T cells and thymic progenitors.

Using unique molecular identifiers, the investigators prepared the TCRbeta library. TCRdb analysed the PCR reads with MiXCR anew, one entry per CDR3 protein. The repertoire holds approximately 110,000 distinct CDR3 sequences, with roughly 23% as singletons. This clonotype appeared a few times. Its specificity is not known. Germline CDR1 reads SGDLS; CDR2 reads YYNGEE. This CDR3 region has 15 residues. V was pared by 3 bases and J by 4 bases, with 13 bases between. The specimen comprised PBMCs, mostly from graft donor cells, sampled 180 days after TCRalphabeta/CD19-depleted stem cell transplant. J is TRBJ2-2 and V is TRBV9, with D perhaps given as TRBD1 or TRBD2 (6 bases each). This sequence was found in a male patient aged 2 to 10 who had a stem cell transplant for chronic granulomatous disease, so the T cells may come from the graft donor. DNA for the CDR3: TGTGCCAGCAGCGACCGGGGGCAGGTCACCGGGGAGCTGTTTTTT. Translation gives CASSDRGQVTGELFF.